This T cell receptor beta chain was captured in a study of T cells after yellow fever vaccination. Study in general: Memory subsets EM, EMRA, CM and Tscm were separated by sorting based on CD3, CD45RA, CCR7 and CD95. Notes on the study in general: Post-booster repertoires contained most primary-vaccination clones again (almost 97% CD4, roughly 90% CD8). Repertoires obtained by FACS sorting could include abundant clonotypes that entered as contaminants from the bulk population.

Per the germline V gene, CDR1 is SEHNR and CDR2 is FQNEAQ (reference sequence). The J segment lost 3 bases and the V segment lost 8 bases, leaving 12 bases of the junction unmatched. This CDR3 is 16 amino acids long. For TCR, cDNA came from 5'RACE template switching, which added a universal primer site and UMIs. A single record per CDR3 protein comes from TCRdb applying MiXCR to the 5' RACE reads. In the table there are roughly 30,000 distinct CDR3 sequences, about 10% of which are singletons. A note on this clonotype: A much larger clone is a single base away; this may be a read error.

Here the sequenced sample was PBMCs, either bulk or a sorted T-cell subset (CD4+, CD8+, memory, or dextramer-sorted; not recorded which), taken around 15 days after the first yellow fever vaccination. This receptor was obtained from a man younger than 35 who received the YFV17D yellow fever vaccine. The V and J genes are TRBV7-9 and TRBJ1-5; 8 nucleotides agree with TRBD1. CDR3 amino acids: CASRPGQVAFNQPQHF. DNA for the CDR3: TGTGCCAGCCGCCCGGGACAGGTGGCGTTCAATCAGCCCCAGCATTTT.